This T cell receptor beta chain derives from a study of T cells in Graves' hyperthyroidism and ophthalmopathy. This clonotype was seen repeatedly, ten times or more. Its cognate antigen is unknown. Used for diagnoses were clinical symptoms, serum thyroxine and TRAb, thyroid ultrasound and orbital computed tomography. The study, taken as a whole, reports: In blood, most of the thyroid clonotypes expanded above 0.001 were also present. Ophthalmopathy got predicted by the model a median roughly six months before its onset. Ophthalmopathy and stable hyperthyroidism were separated by a 13 V-J model.

Authors of the study amplified TCR beta CDR3 regions from RNA transcripts. A first-round RT-PCR of the TCR CDR3 used the HTBI primer set. One entry per CDR3 protein results from TCRdb running MiXCR on the multiplex PCR reads. This sample has around 580,000 distinct CDR3 sequences, with roughly 50% found just once. Sequencing was carried out using peripheral blood or thyroid tissue (not recorded which). This TCR derives from a young woman with Graves' hyperthyroidism.

The CDR3 sequence: CASSQDQVQIYNSPLHF. CDR3 nucleotide sequence: TGTGCCAGCAGCCAAGATCAGGTCCAGATCTATAATTCACCCCTCCACTTT. The gene calls are TRBV4-2 and TRBJ1-6, with no clear D. Germline loops: CDR1 LGHNA, CDR2 YNFKEQ. This CDR3 is 17 amino acids long. Trimming took 0 bases from V and 3 from J, leaving 12 bases between them.